A selection of T cell receptor beta chains follows, all from one sample in a study of neurological immune-mediated disorders. One entry per CDR3 protein results from TCRdb running MiXCR on the 5' RACE reads. The table shows almost 85,000 distinct CDR3 sequences, with 2.6% occurring only once. The sequenced sample consisted of PBMCs. The receptors were gathered from a woman aged 25 to 39 with multiple sclerosis. CDR3s leave out the opening cysteine and the closing phenylalanine or tryptophan.

j_call: TRBJ1-2
v_call: TRBV5-5
cdr3_aa: ASSPAGAGSGYT

j_call: TRBJ2-1
v_call: TRBV11-2
cdr3_aa: ASSLESSLVYGFNEQF

j_call: TRBJ1-1
v_call: TRBV6-2/TRBV6-3
cdr3_aa: ASSYSGQGKTEAF

j_call: TRBJ2-7
v_call: TRBV27
cdr3_aa: ASSSEIGLFYEQY

j_call: TRBJ2-1
v_call: TRBV20-1
cdr3_aa: SASSGPSSYNEQF

j_call: TRBJ2-2
v_call: TRBV5-6
cdr3_aa: ASSLDPGQTGELF

j_call: TRBJ2-1
v_call: TRBV14
cdr3_aa: ASSQVTFPPYNEQF

j_call: TRBJ2-2
v_call: TRBV28
cdr3_aa: ASSFLQQGIGELF

j_call: TRBJ2-2
v_call: TRBV12-3/TRBV12-4
cdr3_aa: ASSPTRQGSGELF

j_call: TRBJ2-3
v_call: TRBV12-3/TRBV12-4
cdr3_aa: ASSLNGGLIGAADTQY

j_call: TRBJ2-3
v_call: TRBV7-2
cdr3_aa: ASSLTGTGAGITDTQY

j_call: TRBJ2-5
v_call: TRBV25-1
cdr3_aa: ASSGGPETQY

j_call: TRBJ1-2
v_call: TRBV5-1
cdr3_aa: ASSFVEGKGYGYT

j_call: TRBJ1-5
v_call: TRBV12-3/TRBV12-4
cdr3_aa: ASSFGGEVQPQH

j_call: TRBJ2-3
v_call: TRBV6-5
cdr3_aa: ASRTDASTDTQY

j_call: TRBJ1-2
v_call: TRBV20-1
cdr3_aa: SARDTGHPRDGYT

j_call: TRBJ1-4
v_call: TRBV12-3/TRBV12-4
cdr3_aa: ASSLKRNHEKLF

j_call: TRBJ2-2
v_call: TRBV12-3/TRBV12-4
cdr3_aa: ASSRRGSGTGELF

j_call: TRBJ2-3
v_call: TRBV7-8
cdr3_aa: ASSLGHTGGGRDTQY

j_call: TRBJ1-4
v_call: TRBV5-1
cdr3_aa: ASSFTGQTNEKLF

j_call: TRBJ2-3
v_call: TRBV7-6
cdr3_aa: ASSRRSGMGTDTQY

j_call: TRBJ2-5
v_call: TRBV15
cdr3_aa: ATSRDLEETQY

j_call: TRBJ2-7
v_call: TRBV18
cdr3_aa: ASSVGQDYEQY

j_call: TRBJ2-1
v_call: TRBV12-3/TRBV12-4
cdr3_aa: ASSLNSGRAGEQF

j_call: TRBJ2-2
v_call: TRBV24-1
cdr3_aa: ATSTQGADGELF

j_call: TRBJ2-5
v_call: TRBV6-5
cdr3_aa: ASSVTQGKGGETQY

j_call: TRBJ2-3
v_call: TRBV5-1
cdr3_aa: ASSPPLAGVGDTQY

j_call: TRBJ2-1
v_call: TRBV7-3
cdr3_aa: ASSLMADSYNEQF

j_call: TRBJ2-3
v_call: TRBV7-2
cdr3_aa: ASSVGGALTDTQY

j_call: TRBJ2-7
v_call: TRBV5-1
cdr3_aa: ASSFPPQGSSYEQY

j_call: TRBJ1-4
v_call: TRBV12-3/TRBV12-4
cdr3_aa: ASSAGPHNEKLF

j_call: TRBJ2-7
v_call: TRBV27
cdr3_aa: ASGTGPPPREQY

j_call: TRBJ1-1
v_call: TRBV29-1
cdr3_aa: SVTTQNTEAF

j_call: TRBJ2-3
v_call: TRBV12-3/TRBV12-4
cdr3_aa: ASSGQGAVGTDTQY

j_call: TRBJ1-2
v_call: TRBV2
cdr3_aa: ASSYSGSYGYT

j_call: TRBJ1-5
v_call: TRBV24-1
cdr3_aa: ATSDDRTPLGNQPQH

j_call: TRBJ1-2
v_call: TRBV5-1
cdr3_aa: ASSVTGDSANYGYT

j_call: TRBJ2-7
v_call: TRBV4-2
cdr3_aa: ASSQTFLSYYEQY

j_call: TRBJ2-2
v_call: TRBV27
cdr3_aa: ASSSPGLASPTGELF

j_call: TRBJ2-5
v_call: TRBV5-1
cdr3_aa: ASSLPWTSRETQY

j_call: TRBJ2-7
v_call: TRBV20-1
cdr3_aa: SAEGGTDYEQY

j_call: TRBJ2-2
v_call: TRBV15
cdr3_aa: ATSGDREAGELF

j_call: TRBJ2-7
v_call: TRBV14
cdr3_aa: ASSQDGLASRYEQY

j_call: TRBJ2-1
v_call: TRBV12-3/TRBV12-4
cdr3_aa: ASTLRGLYSNEQF

j_call: TRBJ2-3
v_call: TRBV5-1
cdr3_aa: ASSLEGSTDTQY

j_call: TRBJ2-6
v_call: TRBV7-2
cdr3_aa: ASSRDRGRANVLT

j_call: TRBJ1-2
v_call: TRBV20-1
cdr3_aa: SARGGRSYGYT

j_call: TRBJ1-1
v_call: TRBV6-5
cdr3_aa: ASSPRRGGRNTEAF

j_call: TRBJ1-2
v_call: TRBV7-9
cdr3_aa: ASSLAGYNYGYT

j_call: TRBJ2-1
v_call: TRBV20-1
cdr3_aa: SARNPQTSRAYNEQF

j_call: TRBJ2-1
v_call: TRBV20-1
cdr3_aa: SARDDKREGYNEQF

j_call: TRBJ2-6
v_call: TRBV7-9
cdr3_aa: ASSPPANDGANVLT

j_call: TRBJ2-1
v_call: TRBV7-8
cdr3_aa: ASSSPHRGQF

j_call: TRBJ2-3
v_call: TRBV4-3
cdr3_aa: ASSQRGGSTDTQY